The clone carrying this TCR beta chain was recorded a few times. Using its own MiXCR run on the RT-PCR reads, TCRdb lists one record per CDR3 protein. Of approximately 170,000 distinct CDR3 sequences in the sample, about 24% were seen once. This record belongs to a study of patients and donors after allogeneic stem cell transplantation. Trimming shortened V by 5 bases and J by 0 bases, and 8 bases separated the two germline ends. The CDR3 spans 13 residues. From germline, CDR1 is MNHEY and CDR2 SVGEGT. The rearrangement joins TRBV6-2 or TRBV6-3 to TRBJ2-7; D is ambiguous. Sequencing was carried out using blood, either unsorted or a sorted T cell fraction (not recorded which). The receptor comes from a human donor who was either an allogeneic HSCT recipient or a stem cell or donor lymphocyte infusion donor (not recorded which). It is not recorded whose cells these are; they may come from a transplant donor. This CDR3 is CASSIVGSYEQYF. DNA for the CDR3: TGTGCCAGCAGTATTGTCGGCTCCTACGAGCAGTACTTC.